This TCR beta chain was recorded in a study of human T cells and chemical hapten exposure. About the study: Patch tests containing 0.01% DPC, applied to the upper back, were read at 6 days. Alopecia areata, totalis or universalis was found in mostly female patients. Findings of the study overall: As patch test score rose, PT1 expanded TCR counts tended to rise as well.

The ends were cut back, 2 bases at V and 2 bases at J, with 4 bases in the middle. Per the germline V gene, CDR1 is SGHTS and CDR2 is YDEGEE. The length of the CDR3 is 12 residues. Library construction involved attaching unique molecular identifiers to individual cDNA molecules, which allowed quantitative, reproducible TCR counting. Each CDR3 protein is one row after TCRdb ran MiXCR on the RACE reads. The profile shows about 84,000 distinct CDR3 sequences, about 10% of them singletons. This clonotype was counted many times. Its antigen is as yet unknown. Time point of the sample: patch test 2, 6 weeks after DPC sensitization. The treatment is: therapeutic diphenylcyclopropenone sensitization with weekly scalp DPC.

The receptor was derived from a woman aged 45-59 years with alopecia areata. Some clones in this sample may be carry-over from other donors' samples. The specimen comprised whole blood, sampled in connection with sensitization to the hapten diphenylcyclopropenone (DPC). The chain uses TRBV5-8 and TRBJ1-1; D is uncertain. The chain's CDR3 is CASSLYNTEAFF. The DNA for the CDR3 is TGTGCCAGCAGCTTATACAACACTGAAGCTTTCTTT.